This T cell receptor (beta chain) was obtained from a study of blood T cell repertoires in COVID-19. Study-wide background: Nucleic acid was either cDNA or gDNA, and it came from T cells, B-cell-depleted T cells, or PBMCs.

Germline V gene sequence: CDR1 MGHRA, CDR2 YSYEKL. The CDR3 is 15 amino acids. The trim removed 4 bases at V and 3 bases at J, leaving 6 bases unmatched. This clone appeared a few times. Method: immunoSEQ multiplex PCR; TCRdb's copy keeps in-frame clones and lacks some. The repertoire holds approximately 98,000 clones, with 81% as singletons. What was sequenced was peripheral blood. The origin of this receptor is a man in his sixties with acute or convalescent COVID-19. The V gene is TRBV4-1, the J gene TRBJ2-1; 7 positions agree with TRBD1. The CDR3 DNA is TGCGCCAGCAGCCCCGACAGGGTGAGCTACAATGAGCAGTTCTTC. Translating it yields CASSPDRVSYNEQFF.